One sample yielded the 3 T cell receptor beta chains listed below, sequenced in a study of blood T cell repertoires in COVID-19. TCRdb keeps only in-frame clones here, not all; method: immunoSEQ multiplex PCR. Of about 220,000 clones in the sample, around four fifths are singletons; the top ten hold just under 20%. Material: peripheral blood. The receptors originated from a man aged 25 to 40 with active or convalescent COVID-19.

The genes are TRBV4-3 and TRBJ1-4; 7 bases fit TRBD1. The CDR3 consists of 17 residues. Germline V CDR1 and CDR2: LGHNA, YSLEER. J lost 7 bases, V lost 0 bases, and 11 bases had no gene match. The CDR3 nucleotides read TGCGCCAGCAGCCAAGAGTTTGCCACAGGGGTCGTTGAAAAACTGTTTTTT. It specifies CASSQEFATGVVEKLFF.

The chain has TRBV11-3 and TRBJ2-3; 9 bases map to TRBD2. CDR1 and CDR2 from the germline V gene are SGHNT and YENEEA. J was trimmed by 1 base and V by 1 base; bases with no gene match: 0. The CDR3 totals 15 residues. This CDR3 is CASSLGTSGTDTQYF. The CDR3 DNA reads as TGTGCCAGCAGCTTAGGGACTAGCGGCACAGATACGCAGTATTTT.

The chain is built from TRBV28 and TRBJ1-2; D gene ambiguous. The CDR3 extends over 13 amino acids. Per the germline V gene, CDR1 is MDHEN and CDR2 is SYDVKM. CDR3 protein: CGAALSQNWGYTF. As DNA, the CDR3 is TGTGGGGCCGCGCTCAGTCAGAATTGGGGCTACACCTTC.